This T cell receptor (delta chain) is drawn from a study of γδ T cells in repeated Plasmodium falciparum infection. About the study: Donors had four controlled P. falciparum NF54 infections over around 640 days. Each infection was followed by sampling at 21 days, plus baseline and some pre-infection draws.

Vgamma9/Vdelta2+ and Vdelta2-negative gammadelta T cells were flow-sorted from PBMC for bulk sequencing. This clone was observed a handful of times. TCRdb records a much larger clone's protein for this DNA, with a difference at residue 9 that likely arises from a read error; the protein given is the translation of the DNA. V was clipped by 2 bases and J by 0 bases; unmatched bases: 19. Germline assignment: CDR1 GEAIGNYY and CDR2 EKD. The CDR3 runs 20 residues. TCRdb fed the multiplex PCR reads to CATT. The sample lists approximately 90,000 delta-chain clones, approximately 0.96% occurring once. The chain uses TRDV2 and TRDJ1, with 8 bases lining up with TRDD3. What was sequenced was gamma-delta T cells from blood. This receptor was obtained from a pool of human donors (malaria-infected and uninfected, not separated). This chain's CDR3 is CACDNPLGGSAQVYTDKLIF. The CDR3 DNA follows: TGTGCCTGTGACAACCCACTGGGGGGTTCCGCCCAGGTGTACACCGATAAACTCATCTTT.